This T cell receptor (beta chain) was profiled in a study of STAT5B mutations in CD4+ large granular lymphocyte leukemia. Overall study findings and caveats: 8/27 top patient clones versus 2/35 control clones were TRBV06-family.

This clone is a singleton in its sample. Antigen specificity is unknown. Clones were read by immunoSEQ multiplex PCR, and TCRdb kept only the in-frame ones, dropping some. The sample lists tens of thousands of clones, around 75% occurring once. The CDR3 sequence is 14 residues long. Per the germline V gene, CDR1 is SGHTA and CDR2 is FQGNSA. V dropped 3 bases and J dropped 0 bases, with 8 bases sitting between them. The sample taken for sequencing was CD4+ T cells from blood buffy coats. The sequence was collected from a human donor in good health. The rearrangement links TRBV7-2 to TRBJ2-5; D gene ambiguous. The CDR3 protein is CASSLGGYQETQYF. CDR3 nucleotides: TGTGCCAGCAGCTTGGGCGGCTACCAAGAGACCCAGTACTTC.